A selection of T cell receptor beta chains follows, all from one sample in a study of cytomegalovirus exposure and HLA in healthy donors. The table came from immunoSEQ multiplex PCR; TCRdb's copy has only in-frame clones and leaves some out. Of about 120,000 clones listed, 80% to 85% are singletons. The sample was PBMCs. These receptors were taken from a woman aged 25 to 39 in good health and CMV-seronegative. Both conserved end residues are part of each CDR3. A D gene is named only where the DNA matches it firmly. Rows may omit the clone size; those that give it use once, few, many or a size class.

TRBJ1-1 | TRBV15 | . | . | TGTGCCACCAGCAGAGATTTTCAGGGTGTGAACACTGAAGCTTTCTTT | CATSRDFQGVNTEAFF
TRBJ2-2 | TRBV2 | . | . | TGTGCCACCGAGGGTTCACCCGTAGTTACCGGGGAGCTGTTTTTT | CATEGSPVVTGELFF
TRBJ1-1 | TRBV19 | . | TRBD1 | TGTGCCAGTAGCCTTCCCCGACAGGGGGCGAACACTGAAGCTTTCTTT | CASSLPRQGANTEAFF
TRBJ2-5 | TRBV5-6 | . | TRBD1 | TGTGCCAGCAGCTTGGAGGAGCGGACAGGGGAAGAGACCCAGTACTTC | CASSLEERTGEETQYF
TRBJ2-5 | TRBV5-1 | once | . | TGCGCCAGCAGCTTGGGGACTCAGGATGGTGCGACCCAGTACTTC | CASSLGTQDGATQYF
TRBJ2-2 | TRBV7-2 | . | . | TGTGCCAGCAGCTTAGAAGAGCGAGACACCGGGGAGCTGTTTTTT | CASSLEERDTGELFF
TRBJ2-3 | TRBV6-4 | . | TRBD2 | TGTGCCAGCAGGCCCACCGGACTAGCGGGAGTAGGGGGCACAGATACGCAGTATTTT | CASRPTGLAGVGGTDTQYF
TRBJ1-4 | TRBV30 | . | TRBD1 | TGTGCCTGGAGTAGCAGGGGGAGTTGCGAAAAACTGTTTTTT | CAWSSRGSCEKLFF
TRBJ2-3 | TRBV19 | . | TRBD2 | TGTGCCAGCGGGAGGGCTACAGATACGCAGTATTTT | CASGRATDTQYF
TRBJ2-3 | TRBV5-1 | . | TRBD2 | TGCGCCAGCAGCCCGGGACTAGACTCAAGCACAGATACGCAGTATTTT | CASSPGLDSSTDTQYF
TRBJ2-6 | TRBV7-3 | few | . | TGTGCCAGCAAGGAGGGGGCATCCTCTGGGGCCAACGTCCTGACTTTC | CASKEGASSGANVLTF
TRBJ2-1 | TRBV27 | . | TRBD1 | TGTGCCAGCAGCCTACCGACAGGGCTCCACAATGAGCAGTTCTTC | CASSLPTGLHNEQFF
TRBJ2-7 | TRBV7-6 | . | TRBD2 | TGTGCCAGCAGCCCCATCCTAGCGGGAGTTCGCGAGCAGTACTTC | CASSPILAGVREQYF
TRBJ2-3 | TRBV27 | . | TRBD1 | TGTGCCAGCAGCCTTCCGGGACAGGAATTCACAGATACGCAGTATTTT | CASSLPGQEFTDTQYF
TRBJ1-5 | TRBV4-1 | . | . | TGCGCCAGCAGCCAAGATTGGGCCGATCAGCCCCAGCATTTT | CASSQDWADQPQHF
TRBJ2-5 | TRBV6-5 | . | . | TGTGCCAGCTCGCGGACTGGGACTCAAGAGACCCAGTACTTC | CASSRTGTQETQYF
TRBJ2-7 | TRBV7-8 | . | TRBD2 | TGTGCCAGCAGCTTAAGTAACGCGGGAGGCCGCGAGCAGTACTTC | CASSLSNAGGREQYF
TRBJ1-1 | TRBV14 | . | TRBD1 | TGTGCCAGCAGCCAACCGACAGGGCTCAACACTGAAGCTTTCTTT | CASSQPTGLNTEAFF
TRBJ1-2 | TRBV28 | . | TRBD1 | TGTGCCAGCACGGAAGGCAGGGGGGACTATGGCTACACCTTC | CASTEGRGDYGYTF
TRBJ1-5 | TRBV19 | once | TRBD1 | TGTGCCAGTGGACAGGGGCGGCAGCCCCAGCATTTT | CASGQGRQPQHF
TRBJ2-2 | TRBV19 | once | . | TGTGCCAGTAGTATAGTTTCGGGGGAGCTGTTTTTT | CASSIVSGELFF
TRBJ1-1 | TRBV21-1 | . | . | TGTGCCAGCAGCACCCCCTGCCAGGGGGACACTGAAGCTTTCTTT | CASSTPCQGDTEAFF
TRBJ1-4 | TRBV5-1 | . | TRBD1 | TGCGCCAGCAGCGCAGGACAGGGGGACGAAAAACTGTTTTTT | CASSAGQGDEKLFF
TRBJ1-1 | TRBV5-1 | once | . | TGCGCCAGCAGCTTTCGGGGGGTTAACACTGAAGCTTTCTTT | CASSFRGVNTEAFF
TRBJ1-5 | TRBV28 | . | . | TGTGCCAGCAGTTCTACCGGGTTCAATCAGCCCCAGCATTTT | CASSSTGFNQPQHF
TRBJ2-7 | TRBV11-2 | . | TRBD2 | TGTGCCAGCAGCCCTCTGGTCATTGCTAGCGGGAGATCCTACGAGCAGTACTTC | CASSPLVIASGRSYEQYF
TRBJ1-1 | TRBV27 | . | . | TGTGCCAGCAGTAGGGGCCAGATGAACACTGAAGCTTTCTTT | CASSRGQMNTEAFF
TRBJ2-7 | TRBV2 | . | TRBD2 | TGTGCCAGCAGCCTAGATACTGGGACTAGCGGGAGATACGAGCAGTACTTC | CASSLDTGTSGRYEQYF
TRBJ2-5 | TRBV25-1 | once | . | TGTGCCAGCAGTGAAGGGGCCCAAGAGACCCAGTACTTC | CASSEGAQETQYF
TRBJ2-1 | TRBV5-1 | . | TRBD1 | TGCGCCAGCAGCAACGGACAGGGGCACAATGAGCAGTTCTTC | CASSNGQGHNEQFF
TRBJ2-1 | TRBV9 | . | TRBD2 | TGTGCCAGCAGCGTAGCTACTAGCGGGAGTGGGAATGAGCAGTTCTTC | CASSVATSGSGNEQFF
TRBJ1-3 | TRBV11-2 | . | . | TGTGCCAGCAGCCTACTGACAGGAAACTCTGGAAACACCATATATTTT | CASSLLTGNSGNTIYF
TRBJ2-3 | TRBV5-4 | . | TRBD1 | TGTGCCAGCAGTCGGACAGGATTAGATACGCAGTATTTT | CASSRTGLDTQYF
TRBJ2-7 | TRBV4-3 | once | TRBD2 | TGCGCCAGCAGCCAGTCACTAGCGGGGGGGTACGAGCAGTACTTC | CASSQSLAGGYEQYF
TRBJ2-3 | TRBV10-1 | few | TRBD2 | TGCGCCAGCAGTGAGTCTCTCGCTAGCGGGCCGGCCACAGATACGCAGTATTTT | CASSESLASGPATDTQYF
TRBJ1-5 | TRBV20-1 | . | . | TGCAGTGCTAGAGGAGGGCAGCCCCAGCATTTT | CSARGGQPQHF
TRBJ2-5 | TRBV13 | . | TRBD2 | TGTGCCAGCAGCAGGACTAGCGGCCAAGAGACCCAGTACTTC | CASSRTSGQETQYF
TRBJ2-1 | TRBV25-1 | . | TRBD2 | TGTGCCAGCAGTGAATGGCTCGCTAGCGGGACCTTGGAGCAGTTCTTC | CASSEWLASGTLEQFF
TRBJ2-5 | TRBV27 | . | . | TGTGCCAGCAGTTTCTACCCTCCCAGGGGCCAAGAGACCCAGTACTTC | CASSFYPPRGQETQYF
TRBJ1-1 | TRBV7-2 | . | TRBD1 | TGTGCCAGCAGCTTGGGGACAGGGAACACTGAAGCTTTCTTT | CASSLGTGNTEAFF
TRBJ1-5 | TRBV27 | . | TRBD1 | TGTGCCAGCAGTTTAAAAAGGACAGGGGAACAGCCCCAGCATTTT | CASSLKRTGEQPQHF
TRBJ2-5 | TRBV18 | . | . | TGTGCCAGCTCACCACCGCAGGGTGTCTTAGGAACCCAGTACTTC | CASSPPQGVLGTQYF
TRBJ2-3 | TRBV18 | . | . | TGTGCCAGCTCACCCGGGGAGCGAAGCACAGATACGCAGTATTTT | CASSPGERSTDTQYF
TRBJ2-5 | TRBV30 | few | TRBD1 | TGTGCCTGGAGTGCGCTAGACAGGGGTAGGGGCCAGTACTTC | CAWSALDRGRGQYF
TRBJ2-3 | TRBV28 | . | . | TGTGCCAGCAGTTCGCGGACAGATGCAGATACGCAGTATTTT | CASSSRTDADTQYF
TRBJ2-6 | TRBV7-9 | . | . | TGTGCCAGCAGTCTTACAGGGATCTCTGGGGCCAACGTCCTGACTTTC | CASSLTGISGANVLTF
TRBJ2-7 | TRBV5-1 | . | TRBD1 | TGCGCCAGCAGCCAAAAAACAGGGGCGAGCTCCTACGAGCAGTACTTC | CASSQKTGASSYEQYF
TRBJ2-1 | TRBV21-1 | . | . | TGTGCCAGCATCCCATCGACTAGCGGGAGTATCGATGAGCAGTTCTTC | CASIPSTSGSIDEQFF
TRBJ1-1 | TRBV5-1 | . | TRBD1 | TGCGCCAGCAGCTTTGGACAGGGGCTGAACGCTGAAGCTTTCTTT | CASSFGQGLNAEAFF
TRBJ1-6 | TRBV28 | . | TRBD1 | TGTGCCAGCAGAACCTCCTCGACAGGGACCCCCTATAATTCACCCCTCCACTTT | CASRTSSTGTPYNSPLHF
TRBJ2-7 | TRBV7-7 | . | . | TGTGCCAGCAGCTTAGACTTGGCCATACGGGGGTTCTACGAGCAGTACTTC | CASSLDLAIRGFYEQYF
TRBJ1-2 | TRBV27 | . | . | TGTGCCAGCAGTCCAGGACGGGAGAACTATGGCTACACCTTC | CASSPGRENYGYTF
TRBJ2-7 | TRBV7-8 | . | TRBD2 | TGTGCCAGCAGCTTAGAGATTCACAGCGGGAGCCATTACGAGCAGTACTTC | CASSLEIHSGSHYEQYF
TRBJ1-1 | TRBV6-5 | . | . | TGTGCCAGCAGTTACAGCGGCGGAGACACTGAAGCTTTCTTT | CASSYSGGDTEAFF
TRBJ2-7 | TRBV30 | . | TRBD1 | TGTGCCTGGAGCGTGGGACAGGGGTCCTACGAGCAGTACTTC | CAWSVGQGSYEQYF
TRBJ2-7 | TRBV4-2 | . | . | TGTGCCAGCAGCCAAGATCAGGGAGGTTTGAGGCTAAAAGCGCAGTACTTC | CASSQDQGGLRLKAQYF
TRBJ2-2 | TRBV10-3 | . | TRBD1 | TGTGCCATCAGTGGTGGGACAGGGTTTCCCGGGGAGCTGTTTTTT | CAISGGTGFPGELFF